These 32 T cell receptor beta chains originate from one sample sequenced in a study. The TRBV12-4/TRBJ1-2 clonotypes were amplified using barcode primers with ligated adaptors. TCRdb called the multiplex PCR reads again in MiXCR, with one record for every CDR3 protein. The table lists 200 to 250 distinct CDR3 sequences, approximately 8% of them singletons. The sample consisted of memory CD4+ T cells sorted from blood. Subset here: memory CD4+ T cells, CD4+CD45RO+CD25-. The source is a female donor with breast cancer.

This clonotype is termed large (0.1 to 1%). The chain joins TRBV12-3 or TRBV12-4 to TRBJ1-2; D might be TRBD1 (5 bases). The ends were cut back, 6 bases at V and 1 base at J, with 9 bases in the middle. The CDR3 has 13 residues. Here the CDR3 DNA reads TGTGCCAGCAGGACGGGGCATAACTATGGCTACACCTTC. This encodes CASRTGHNYGYTF.

In this sample, this clonotype turned up a few times. The rearrangement links TRBV12-3 or TRBV12-4 to TRBJ1-2; D gene uncertain. The V end lost 1 base, the J end lost 4 bases, and 4 bases lay between the germline ends. There are 12 residues in the CDR3. The CDR3 spells CASSLDGYGYTF. CDR3 nucleotides: TGTGCCAGCAGTTTAGACGGCTATGGCTACACCTTC.

This clonotype is large by share. This chain uses TRBV12-3 or TRBV12-4 with TRBJ1-2; tentative D call: TRBD1 (5 bases). Trimming removed 3 bases from V and 4 bases from J, with 12 bases in between. The CDR3 sequence is 14 residues long. The CDR3 bases are TGTGCCAGCAGTTTTGGGACGGATCTCTATGGCTACACCTTC. Amino acid sequence: CASSFGTDLYGYTF.

By its share, this clonotype is large. The chain uses TRBV12-3 or TRBV12-4 and TRBJ1-2; a weak D match, TRBD1 (5 bases). The CDR3 length is 13 residues. Trimming shortened V by 3 bases and J by 4 bases, and 9 bases separated the two germline ends. CDR3 nucleotide sequence: TGTGCCAGCAGTTTGGGCGGGACCTATGGCTACACCTTC. Residues: CASSLGGTYGYTF.

This clonotype rates as large (0.1 to 1%). The J gene is TRBJ1-2, the V gene TRBV12-5, with a weak D call TRBD1 (6 bases). Trimming took 3 bases from V and 9 from J, leaving 23 bases between them. Germline values: CDR1 LGHNT, CDR2 FRNRAP. The CDR3 sequence is 16 residues long. CDR3 protein: CASGFSPPDRNRSYTF. The CDR3 DNA reads as TGTGCTAGTGGTTTCTCACCTCCCGACAGGAACAGGAGCTACACCTTC.

The V and J genes are TRBV12-3 or TRBV12-4 and TRBJ1-2; D call uncertain. The V gene lost 5 bases and the J gene lost 4 bases, with 11 bases spanning the gap. The CDR3 is 13 residues long. The chain's CDR3 is CASSLTRGYGYTF. As DNA, the CDR3 is TGTGCCAGCAGTCTGACAAGAGGCTATGGCTACACCTTC.

This clonotype is hyperexpanded in the sample. The gene calls are TRBV12-3 or TRBV12-4 and TRBJ1-2; D gene unclear. The CDR3 spans 19 residues. Trimming removed 7 bases from V and 6 bases from J, with 33 bases in between. The CDR3 region is CASNRMTIPGHGIGDGYTF. In DNA form, the CDR3 reads TGTGCCAGCAATCGGATGACAATTCCGGGCCACGGGATCGGTGATGGCTACACCTTC.

Many counts were recorded for this clonotype. V gene TRBV12-3 or TRBV12-4 combines with J gene TRBJ1-2; TRBD1 aligns across 7 bases. With V trimmed by 3 bases and J by 7 bases, 8 bases remained unmatched. This CDR3 is 14 amino acids long. CDR3 nucleotide sequence: TGTGCCAGCAGTTTGTCCGACAGGGCGGCTGGCTACACCTTC. Its translation is CASSLSDRAAGYTF.

By share, this clonotype ranks as large. The chain uses TRBV12-3 or TRBV12-4 and TRBJ1-2; 7 nucleotides line up with TRBD1. Losses at the gene ends were 5 bases for V and 4 bases for J; bases not matched to a gene: 4. This CDR3 is built from 13 residues. DNA for the CDR3: TGTGCCAGCAGTCCGACAGGGACCTATGGCTACACCTTC. This gives the protein CASSPTGTYGYTF.

This sequence joins TRBV12-3 or TRBV12-4 and TRBJ1-2; no clear D. The CDR3 extends over 13 amino acids. V was cut by 3 bases and J by 4 bases, with 9 bases left in between. The CDR3 nucleotides are TGTGCCAGCAGTTTTCTCTTGACCTATGGCTACACCTTC. Translating gives CASSFLLTYGYTF.

In its sample, this clonotype was seen a few times. This rearrangement joins TRBV12-3 or TRBV12-4 to TRBJ1-2; D gene ambiguous. The CDR3 sequence is 14 residues long. V shed 4 bases and J shed 3 bases, with 12 bases lying between them. DNA of the CDR3: TGTGCCAGCAGTTCGGGTGAGCATGACTATGGCTACACCTTC. This encodes CASSSGEHDYGYTF.

By its share, this clonotype is large. The chain couples TRBV12-3 or TRBV12-4 to TRBJ1-2; perhaps TRBD1 as D (5 bases). The V end lost 6 bases, the J end lost 7 bases, and 15 bases lay between the germline ends. This CDR3 has 13 amino acids. The chain's CDR3 is CASSPNSGRGYTF. In DNA form, the CDR3 reads TGTGCCAGCAGCCCCAACTCGGGACGTGGCTACACCTTC.

This clonotype is judged large (0.1 to 1%). The CDR3 is CASSGANYGYTF. The CDR3 DNA is TGTGCCAGCAGTGGAGCAAACTATGGCTACACCTTC. The V gene is TRBV12-3 or TRBV12-4, the J gene TRBJ1-2; no clear D. This CDR3 contains 12 residues. The germline V and J ends were trimmed by 5 bases and 2 bases, with 6 bases remaining between them.

This clonotype counts as large (0.1 to 1%). The rearrangement links TRBV12-3 or TRBV12-4 to TRBJ1-2; D remains unclear. The V end was cut by 0 bases, the J end by 5 bases, with 1 base between. The CDR3 length is 11 residues. The CDR3, as DNA: TGTGCCAGCAGTTTAGCTTATGGCTACACCTTC. It codes for CASSLAYGYTF.

V usage is TRBV12-3 or TRBV12-4 and J usage is TRBJ1-2, with D possibly being TRBD1 (5 bases). This CDR3 comprises 12 residues. Trimming cost V 6 bases and J 5 bases, with 10 bases left between them. CDR3 DNA: TGTGCCAGCAGCAGCGACAGTTATGGCTACACCTTC. Translated, it gives CASSSDSYGYTF.

Sample share makes this clonotype large. The chain employs TRBV12-3 or TRBV12-4 and TRBJ1-2; 10 nucleotides agree with TRBD1. The CDR3 has 14 residues. Germline trimming cut 8 bases from V and 5 bases from J; bases unmatched to any gene: 8. CDR3 bases: TGTGCCAGCTTCCCCGGGACAGGGGAGTATGGCTACACCTTC. It yields the protein CASFPGTGEYGYTF.

There are many counts of this clonotype. The chain joins TRBV12-3 or TRBV12-4 to TRBJ1-2; tentatively, D is TRBD1 (5 bases). V lost 6 bases to trimming and J lost 4 bases, with 12 bases between them. This CDR3 region has 13 residues. The CDR3 spells CASRLTASYGYTF. In DNA form, the CDR3 reads TGTGCCAGCAGGTTGACAGCGTCCTATGGCTACACCTTC.

This clonotype counts as large (0.1 to 1%). The chain links TRBV12-5 to TRBJ1-2; maybe TRBD1 (5 bases). Trimming removed 5 bases from V and 2 bases from J, with 12 bases in between. CDR3 size: 14 residues. Per the germline V gene, CDR1 is LGHNT and CDR2 is FRNRAP. The CDR3 loop reads CASGPGRRNYGYTF. The CDR3 nucleotides are TGTGCTAGTGGTCCGGGACGGAGGAACTATGGCTACACCTTC.

This clonotype is hyperexpanded. This chain's CDR3 is CASSFHRDYGYTF. The CDR3 bases are TGTGCCAGCAGTTTTCACAGGGACTATGGCTACACCTTC. The chain employs TRBV12-3 or TRBV12-4 and TRBJ1-2; tentative D call: TRBD1 (6 bases). The CDR3 contains 13 residues. V was clipped by 3 bases and J by 3 bases, with 8 bases between them.

By sample share, this clonotype is large (0.1 to 1%). The chain is built from TRBV12-3 or TRBV12-4 and TRBJ1-2; D is undetermined. Deletions cut 6 bases from V and 0 bases from J, with 20 bases between. There are 17 residues in the CDR3. CDR3 DNA: TGTGCCAGCAGGCAACCCGATGTGACATCCACTAACTATGGCTACACCTTC. Amino acid sequence: CASRQPDVTSTNYGYTF.

There are a few counts of this clonotype. CDR3 sequence (DNA): TGTGCCAGCAGTTTATCTTCAGGCTATGGCTACACCTTC. Translated: CASSLSSGYGYTF. The J gene is TRBJ1-2, the V gene TRBV12-3 or TRBV12-4, with D unclear. Trimming shortened V by 2 bases and J by 4 bases, and 8 bases separated the two germline ends. This CDR3 has 13 amino acids.

In its sample, this clonotype is large. The V and J genes are TRBV12-3 or TRBV12-4 and TRBJ1-2, with D perhaps TRBD1 (5 bases). This CDR3 is 13 amino acids long. Trimming pared 5 bases from V and 3 bases from J, leaving 10 bases between. This chain's CDR3 is CASSLQGYYGYTF. CDR3 nucleotide sequence: TGTGCCAGCAGTCTGCAGGGATACTATGGCTACACCTTC.

This clonotype was seen more than once but under ten times. V gene TRBV12-3 or TRBV12-4 combines with J gene TRBJ1-2; D gene uncertain. V lost 7 bases and J 8 bases, leaving 11 bases between the germline ends. The CDR3 is made up of 11 amino acids. This CDR3 reads CASTLVGGYTF. DNA for the CDR3: TGTGCCAGCACGCTAGTGGGCGGCTACACCTTC.

This clonotype is labeled as large. The chain recombines TRBV12-3 or TRBV12-4 with TRBJ1-2; perhaps TRBD1 as D (5 bases). The CDR3 has 12 residues. Trimming cost V 1 base and J 5 bases, with 5 bases left between them. CDR3 in DNA: TGTGCCAGCAGTTTAGGGACATATGGCTACACCTTC. Its translation is CASSLGTYGYTF.

This clonotype rates as large. This chain uses TRBV12-3 or TRBV12-4 with TRBJ1-2, with D hard to call. The CDR3 is 14 amino acids. With 0 bases removed from V and 4 bases from J, the gap between germline ends came to 9 bases. For the CDR3, the DNA is TGTGCCAGCAGTTTAGCGCGGGTGATCTATGGCTACACCTTC. It encodes CASSLARVIYGYTF.

By share, this clonotype ranks as large. V is TRBV12-3 or TRBV12-4 and J is TRBJ1-2, with D perhaps matching TRBD1 (6 bases). V was pared by 6 bases and J by 4 bases, with 24 bases between. The CDR3 sequence is 17 residues long. Here the CDR3 DNA reads TGTGCCAGCAGCCTCTCCGGCAGGGGTCGCAACAGCTATGGCTACACCTTC. It encodes CASSLSGRGRNSYGYTF.

Sample share makes this clonotype large (0.1 to 1%). The chain joins TRBV12-3 or TRBV12-4 to TRBJ1-2; TRBD1 agrees at 9 bases. Trimming at V came to 2 bases and at J to 8 bases, leaving 15 bases not matched to a gene. CDR3 size: 17 residues. The CDR3 protein is CASSLSGTGSQSRGYTF. The CDR3 bases are TGTGCCAGCAGTTTATCCGGGACAGGGAGTCAGTCGCGGGGCTACACCTTC.

Sample share makes this clonotype large. The chain carries TRBV12-5 and TRBJ1-2; 8 nucleotides line up with TRBD1. The J segment lost 6 bases and the V segment lost 4 bases, leaving 4 bases of the junction unmatched. CDR1 is LGHNT and CDR2 is FRNRAP in the germline V gene. This CDR3 contains 13 residues. CDR3 DNA sequence: TGTGCTAGTGGTTCCGGGACAGGTGATGGCTACACCTTC. Its protein product is CASGSGTGDGYTF.

This clonotype ranks as large. The V call is TRBV12-3 or TRBV12-4, the J call TRBJ1-2; 7 bases are shared with TRBD1. V lost 5 bases and J lost 0; bases outside the gene matches: 9. The CDR3 loop spans 16 amino acids. Here the CDR3 reads CASSPSRTGANYGYTF. CDR3 DNA: TGTGCCAGCAGTCCATCTCGGACAGGAGCTAACTATGGCTACACCTTC.

This clonotype is categorized as large. This chain connects TRBV12-3 or TRBV12-4 to TRBJ1-2; 10 bases fit TRBD1. J was trimmed by 2 bases and V by 4 bases; bases with no gene match: 1. The CDR3 is 14 residues long. For the CDR3, the DNA is TGTGCCAGCAGTTGGGACAGGGGAAACTATGGCTACACCTTC. Amino acids: CASSWDRGNYGYTF.

This clonotype was counted a few times. V and J are TRBV12-3 or TRBV12-4 and TRBJ1-2, with TRBD1 identical over 8 bases. The CDR3 runs 12 residues. The J segment lost 13 bases and the V segment lost 5 bases, leaving 9 bases of the junction unmatched. CDR3 in amino acids: CASSPGGGTGTF. DNA for the CDR3: TGTGCCAGCAGTCCCGGTGGCGGGACAGGCACCTTC.

By proportion, this clonotype is large. This chain links TRBV12-3 or TRBV12-4 with TRBJ1-2; D is uncertain. This CDR3 is 14 amino acids long. Trimming cost V 6 bases and J 0 bases, with 11 bases left between them. CDR3 amino acids: CASSMHSSNYGYTF. For the CDR3, the DNA is TGTGCCAGCAGCATGCACAGTTCTAACTATGGCTACACCTTC.